This T cell receptor beta chain was captured by sequencing in a study of cytomegalovirus exposure and HLA in healthy donors. The study's findings and limits: A prior analysis recorded that most TCR beta V segments were productive about 87% or about 30% of the time. Generally TCR sequences proved uncommon, though certain public TCRs appeared in numerous donors.

CDR3 size: 14 residues. CDR1 and CDR2 from the germline V gene are LNHNV and YYDKDF (reference sequence). Trimming stripped 0 bases from V and 3 bases from J, with 8 bases between. Comment on this clone: The antigen remains undetermined.

Both 60 Vbeta primers and 13 Jbeta primers went into the PCR. Data came from immunoSEQ multiplex PCR; TCRdb stores just in-frame clones and leaves some out. Of about 140,000 clones listed, over 75% are singletons. V is TRBV15 and J is TRBJ1-1; weak D call: TRBD1 (5 bases). Source material: PBMCs. The source is a female donor in good health and CMV-seronegative. As DNA, the CDR3 is TGTGCCACCAGCAGAGATACCAGGGACACTGAAGCTTTCTTT. Translation gives CATSRDTRDTEAFF.